This is a list of T cell receptor beta chains from one sample in a study of blood T cell repertoires in COVID-19. Data came from immunoSEQ multiplex PCR; TCRdb stores just in-frame clones and leaves some out. Of fewer than 250,000 clones in the sample, 86% are singletons; the top ten hold about 5.4%. Sample: peripheral blood. The receptors here all came from an elderly woman with COVID-19, enrolled during active disease. Both conserved end residues are part of each CDR3. A D gene is named only where the DNA matches it firmly. Size values are once, few and many counts, or a class for expanded clones, and some rows have none.

j_call,clone_size,v_call,d_call,cdr3_nt,cdr3_aa
TRBJ1-3,.,TRBV6-5,.,TGTGCCAGCAGACCGGACACTGGAAACACCATATATTTT,CASRPDTGNTIYF
TRBJ1-2,.,TRBV29-1,TRBD1,TGCAGCGCATCCTCACAGGGGGCACACTATGGCTACACCTTC,CSASSQGAHYGYTF
TRBJ2-1,.,TRBV5-4,TRBD2,TGTGCCAGCAGCCCGGATAGCGGGGGGAACTACAATGAGCAGTTCTTC,CASSPDSGGNYNEQFF
TRBJ2-2,.,TRBV6-2/TRBV6-3,.,TGTGCCAGCAGTTACTACCCTAGCGAGAACACCGGGGAGCTGTTTTTT,CASSYYPSENTGELFF
TRBJ1-4,.,TRBV6-2/TRBV6-3,.,TGTGCCAGCAGTTGGGAAAGAGGGGGAAAAGGGGGTGAAAAACTGTTTTTT,CASSWERGGKGGEKLFF
TRBJ2-5,.,TRBV30,TRBD2,TGTGCCTGGGACAGCGGGGGGCGAGAGACCCAGTACTTC,CAWDSGGRETQYF
TRBJ1-5,.,TRBV7-9,TRBD1,TGTGCCAGCAGCTTAGGGACAGGCCATCAGCCCCAGCATTTT,CASSLGTGHQPQHF
TRBJ2-2,few,TRBV10-3,.,TGTGCCATCAGTGAGAACTATAAGATATCCGGGGAGCTGTTTTTT,CAISENYKISGELFF
TRBJ2-3,.,TRBV5-1,TRBD2,TGCGCCAGCAGCCCCCGGACGCGGGGGGCCACAGATACGCAGTATTTT,CASSPRTRGATDTQYF
TRBJ1-4,.,TRBV5-5,.,TGTGCCAGCAGCTTCTGGCAGGCTGAAAAACTGTTTTTT,CASSFWQAEKLFF
TRBJ1-6,few,TRBV5-1,.,TGCGCCAGCAGCTTGGAGGGGCCCTCCTATAATTCACCCCTCCACTTT,CASSLEGPSYNSPLHF
TRBJ2-3,.,TRBV9,TRBD2,TGTGCCAGCAGACCCATCGAGGCTAGCGGGGGCACAGATACGCAGTATTTT,CASRPIEASGGTDTQYF
TRBJ1-3,.,TRBV21-1,.,TGTGCCAGCAGCAAGTGGGGACAGCAGGGAAACACCATATATTTT,CASSKWGQQGNTIYF
TRBJ1-6,.,TRBV9,.,TGTGCCAGCAGCGCCAGGGAATCGGGTAATTCACCCCTCCACTTT,CASSARESGNSPLHF
TRBJ1-1,.,TRBV3-1/TRBV3-2,.,TGTGCCAGCAGCCTGTCCGGAGGGAACACTGAAGCTTTCTTT,CASSLSGGNTEAFF
TRBJ1-1,.,TRBV6-5,TRBD1,TGTGCCAGCAGTTTAACAGGGGGTTGGACTGAAGCTTTCTTT,CASSLTGGWTEAFF
TRBJ1-1,.,TRBV28,.,TGTGCCAGCAGTTTAAGCCCCAGGGCCCTAGGCACTGAAGCTTTCTTT,CASSLSPRALGTEAFF
TRBJ2-3,.,TRBV6-5,.,TGTGCCAGCAGTCAAAACAGGGCCACAGATACGCAGTATTTT,CASSQNRATDTQYF
TRBJ2-5,.,TRBV3-1/TRBV3-2,.,TGTGCCAGCAGCCCCTCCTCCCAAAGAGGGGAGACCCAGTACTTC,CASSPSSQRGETQYF
TRBJ2-1,once,TRBV7-2,TRBD2,TGTGCCAGCAGGGGTAGCGGGAGCGCCTACAATGAGCAGTTCTTC,CASRGSGSAYNEQFF
TRBJ1-5,.,TRBV2,.,TGTGCCAGCAGTCCACAGGGCGCAAATCAGCCCCAGCATTTT,CASSPQGANQPQHF
TRBJ2-3,once,TRBV7-3,TRBD2,TGTGCCAGCAGCTCCGGACTAGGAATCACAGATACGCAGTATTTT,CASSSGLGITDTQYF
TRBJ1-5,few,TRBV2,TRBD1,TGTGCCAGCAGTGTTCAGGGGGCAAATCAGCCCCAGCATTTT,CASSVQGANQPQHF
TRBJ1-1,.,TRBV19,.,TGTGCCAGTAGTTTATATATGAACACTGAAGCTTTCTTT,CASSLYMNTEAFF
TRBJ1-2,.,TRBV23-1,.,TGCGCCAGCAGTCAGGTAGTCGGGACACTCCTTTATGGCTACACCTTC,CASSQVVGTLLYGYTF
TRBJ1-1,.,TRBV6-5,.,TGTGCCAGCAGCCTCCTCGGGGAGAGTGAAGCTTTCTTT,CASSLLGESEAFF
TRBJ2-2,.,TRBV10-3,TRBD1,TGTGCCACCGGACAGGGGAGCACCGGGGAGCTGTTTTTT,CATGQGSTGELFF
TRBJ2-5,.,TRBV19,TRBD1,TGTGCCAGTAGTAGCCCGACAGGGTGGGAGACCCAGTACTTC,CASSSPTGWETQYF
TRBJ2-3,.,TRBV7-3,.,TGTGCCAGCAGCCCGCGAGCTTTTGTTGGCACAGATACGCAGTATTTT,CASSPRAFVGTDTQYF
TRBJ2-3,.,TRBV9,.,TGTGCCAGCAGCCCCCCCGGCAGGGCTAACACAGATACGCAGTATTTT,CASSPPGRANTDTQYF
TRBJ2-1,.,TRBV24-1,TRBD2,TGTGCCACCAGTGATTCCCCTCGGGCGGGGGTCCACAATGAGCAGTTCTTC,CATSDSPRAGVHNEQFF